This is a list of T cell receptor beta chains from one sample in a study of molecular identifiers for immune sequencing clone quantification. MiXCR was run by TCRdb on the PCR reads, yielding one entry per CDR3 protein. Of about 97,000 distinct CDR3 sequences listed, 20% to 25% are singletons. Sequences were obtained from naive CD8+ T cells from blood, with Jurkat cell RNA spiked in. The receptors were gathered from a human donor in good health. Some libraries in this study had Jurkat cell RNA spiked in. Each CDR3 is given with its conserved first and last residue. A D gene is named only where the DNA matches it firmly. Size is stated for part of the rows, as once, few or many counts, or as a class when the clone is expanded.

d_call: NA
v_call: TRBV27
j_call: TRBJ2-6
clone_size: many
cdr3_aa: CASAPVTPSGANVLTF
cdr3_nt: TGTGCCAGCGCCCCTGTTACGCCATCTGGGGCCAACGTCCTGACTTTC

d_call: TRBD1
v_call: TRBV7-2
j_call: TRBJ2-7
clone_size: many
cdr3_aa: CASSPWTGEGYEQYF
cdr3_nt: TGTGCCAGCAGCCCCTGGACAGGGGAGGGCTACGAGCAGTACTTC

d_call: NA
v_call: TRBV7-9
j_call: TRBJ2-5
clone_size: NA
cdr3_aa: CASSPGWEETQYF
cdr3_nt: TGTGCCAGCAGCCCAGGGTGGGAGGAAACCCAGTACTTC

d_call: NA
v_call: TRBV24-1
j_call: TRBJ1-1
clone_size: NA
cdr3_aa: CATSRGHTNTEAFF
cdr3_nt: TGTGCCACCAGCCGCGGACATACGAACACTGAAGCTTTCTTT

d_call: NA
v_call: TRBV11-2
j_call: TRBJ1-1
clone_size: many
cdr3_aa: CASSSTLNTEAFF
cdr3_nt: TGTGCCAGCAGCTCAACCTTAAACACTGAAGCTTTCTTT

d_call: TRBD2
v_call: TRBV20-1
j_call: TRBJ2-7
clone_size: few
cdr3_aa: CSARDGLAGIYEQYF
cdr3_nt: TGCAGTGCTAGAGATGGTCTAGCGGGAATCTACGAGCAGTACTTC

d_call: TRBD2
v_call: TRBV20-1
j_call: TRBJ2-5
clone_size: many
cdr3_aa: CSATGLAGEETQYF
cdr3_nt: TGCAGTGCAACGGGACTAGCGGGAGAAGAGACCCAGTACTTC

d_call: NA
v_call: TRBV4-3
j_call: TRBJ2-2
clone_size: many
cdr3_aa: CASSHPGVGASAGELFF
cdr3_nt: TGCGCCAGCAGCCACCCGGGAGTGGGCGCATCGGCCGGGGAGCTGTTTTTT

d_call: NA
v_call: TRBV6-5
j_call: TRBJ1-2
clone_size: many
cdr3_aa: CASRMGPLNYGYTF
cdr3_nt: TGTGCCAGCAGGATGGGACCGTTAAATTATGGCTACACCTTC

d_call: TRBD1
v_call: TRBV28
j_call: TRBJ2-2
clone_size: NA
cdr3_aa: CASRGQGMSAGELFF
cdr3_nt: TGTGCCAGCAGGGGACAGGGTATGAGCGCCGGGGAGCTGTTTTTT

d_call: TRBD1
v_call: TRBV29-1
j_call: TRBJ2-3
clone_size: many
cdr3_aa: CSVEDWRQGDGDTQYF
cdr3_nt: TGCAGCGTTGAAGATTGGCGACAGGGCGATGGAGATACGCAGTATTTT

d_call: TRBD1
v_call: TRBV5-4
j_call: TRBJ2-7
clone_size: many
cdr3_aa: CASSFDRGPQSSYEQYF
cdr3_nt: TGTGCCAGCAGCTTCGACAGGGGCCCCCAAAGCTCCTACGAGCAGTACTTC

d_call: NA
v_call: TRBV6-2/TRBV6-3
j_call: TRBJ1-5
clone_size: many
cdr3_aa: CASTSSAGQPQHF
cdr3_nt: TGTGCCAGCACATCTAGCGCCGGTCAGCCCCAGCATTTT

d_call: NA
v_call: TRBV11-2
j_call: TRBJ2-3
clone_size: many
cdr3_aa: CASSLVLRDTQYF
cdr3_nt: TGTGCCAGCAGCTTAGTGTTGCGTGATACGCAGTATTTT

d_call: NA
v_call: TRBV6-6
j_call: TRBJ2-5
clone_size: NA
cdr3_aa: CASSLWTDKETQYF
cdr3_nt: TGTGCCAGCAGCCTCTGGACGGACAAAGAGACCCAGTACTTC

d_call: NA
v_call: TRBV19
j_call: TRBJ1-5
clone_size: many
cdr3_aa: CASTPTDYSNQPQHF
cdr3_nt: TGTGCCAGTACCCCGACCGACTATAGCAATCAGCCCCAGCATTTT

d_call: TRBD1
v_call: TRBV27
j_call: TRBJ2-7
clone_size: many
cdr3_aa: CASIQTGQGALDEQYF
cdr3_nt: TGTGCCAGCATCCAAACCGGACAGGGGGCGCTGGACGAGCAGTACTTC

d_call: TRBD1
v_call: TRBV12-3/TRBV12-4
j_call: TRBJ2-5
clone_size: many
cdr3_aa: CASSFTGGKETQYF
cdr3_nt: TGTGCCAGCAGTTTTACAGGGGGCAAGGAGACCCAGTACTTC

d_call: NA
v_call: TRBV7-9
j_call: TRBJ2-1
clone_size: many
cdr3_aa: CASSLLAVSYNEQFF
cdr3_nt: TGTGCCAGCAGTCTCCTGGCGGTTTCCTACAATGAGCAGTTCTTC

d_call: NA
v_call: TRBV12-3/TRBV12-4
j_call: TRBJ2-3
clone_size: many
cdr3_aa: CASSFMRGYTDTQYF
cdr3_nt: TGTGCCAGCAGTTTTATGCGGGGCTACACAGATACGCAGTATTTT

d_call: NA
v_call: TRBV12-3/TRBV12-4
j_call: TRBJ2-2
clone_size: NA
cdr3_aa: CASSIVGRITGELFF
cdr3_nt: TGTGCCAGCAGCATAGTCGGACGGATCACCGGGGAGCTGTTTTTT

d_call: NA
v_call: TRBV27
j_call: TRBJ2-1
clone_size: few
cdr3_aa: CASSFGGAGNEQFF
cdr3_nt: TGTGCCAGCAGTTTCGGAGGGGCGGGTAATGAGCAGTTCTTC

d_call: NA
v_call: TRBV27
j_call: TRBJ2-7
clone_size: NA
cdr3_aa: CASSWGGQSYEQYF
cdr3_nt: TGTGCCAGCAGTTGGGGGGGACAGTCCTACGAGCAGTACTTC

d_call: NA
v_call: TRBV30
j_call: TRBJ2-3
clone_size: many
cdr3_aa: CAWSVSQHTDTQYF
cdr3_nt: TGTGCCTGGAGTGTATCGCAGCACACAGATACGCAGTATTTT

d_call: NA
v_call: TRBV5-1
j_call: TRBJ2-3
clone_size: many
cdr3_aa: CASSPSGSTDTQYF
cdr3_nt: TGCGCCAGCAGCCCCAGCGGTAGCACAGATACGCAGTATTTT

d_call: TRBD1
v_call: TRBV7-9
j_call: TRBJ1-1
clone_size: few
cdr3_aa: CASSFSSRDRETNTEAFF
cdr3_nt: TGTGCCAGCAGCTTTTCTAGCCGGGACAGGGAGACGAACACTGAAGCTTTCTTT

d_call: TRBD1
v_call: TRBV11-2
j_call: TRBJ2-2
clone_size: many
cdr3_aa: CASSLDEVQGATGELFF
cdr3_nt: TGTGCCAGCAGCTTAGATGAAGTCCAGGGGGCCACCGGGGAGCTGTTTTTT

d_call: NA
v_call: TRBV30
j_call: TRBJ2-1
clone_size: many
cdr3_aa: CAWSFGSYNEQFF
cdr3_nt: TGTGCCTGGAGTTTCGGCTCCTACAATGAGCAGTTCTTC

d_call: NA
v_call: TRBV29-1
j_call: TRBJ2-3
clone_size: many
cdr3_aa: CSVVKEYTDTQYF
cdr3_nt: TGCAGCGTTGTGAAAGAATACACAGATACGCAGTATTTT